The 25 T cell receptor beta chains reported below all come from one sample, sequenced in a study of T cells in Graves' hyperthyroidism and ophthalmopathy. Amplification yielded TCR beta CDR3 regions, with RNA transcripts as the source. HTBI primers were the set used in a first-round RT-PCR of the TCR CDR3. TCRdb called the multiplex PCR reads again in MiXCR, with one record for every CDR3 protein. The sample includes fewer than 350,000 distinct CDR3 sequences, less than 20% of them seen just once. The source material was blood. Source of these receptors: a man aged 50 to 59 with Graves' ophthalmopathy.

At least ten counts were recorded for this clonotype. This rearrangement joins TRBV7-3 to TRBJ2-3; possibly TRBD2 for D (5 bases). Germline V lookup: CDR1 SGHTA, CDR2 FQGTGA. Trimming shortened V by 5 bases and J by 2 bases, and 14 bases separated the two germline ends. The CDR3 consists of 15 residues. The CDR3 DNA reads as TGTGCCAGCAGCCGCGGGCGGAAACACACAGATACGCAGTATTTT. Translating it yields CASSRGRKHTDTQYF.

This clonotype appeared many times. V gene TRBV9 combines with J gene TRBJ2-7; possible D gene TRBD1, 6 bases. Germline V gene data show CDR1 as SGDLS and CDR2 as YYNGEE. V lost 0 bases to trimming and J lost 4 bases, with 14 bases between them. The CDR3 is 15 amino acids. As DNA, the CDR3 is TGTGCCAGCAGCGTAGAAGGGGGTAACGGTTACGAGCAGTACTTC. It is translated as CASSVEGGNGYEQYF.

Relative to its sample, this clonotype is hyperexpanded (1% or more). The chain employs TRBV18 and TRBJ2-7; D is possibly TRBD2 (5 bases). Trimming removed 3 bases at V and 3 bases at J, with 12 bases between. This CDR3 is 14 amino acids long. CDR1 is KGHSH, CDR2 LQKENI, per germline. The CDR3 nucleotides read TGTGCCAGCTCACCGTTGCCCGGGGTCTACGAGCAGTACTTC. It yields the protein CASSPLPGVYEQYF.

This clonotype was observed at least ten times. The chain combines TRBV6-2 or TRBV6-3 with TRBJ2-7; D possibly corresponds to TRBD1 (6 bases). The CDR3 is made up of 17 amino acids. With 0 bases removed from V and 4 bases from J, the gap between germline ends came to 19 bases. Germline CDR1 and CDR2: MNHEY and SVGEGT. DNA for the CDR3: TGTGCCAGCAGTTACTCGAAATTTGGGCAGGGGAAGTACGAGCAGTACTTC. It specifies CASSYSKFGQGKYEQYF.

Turning to this clonotype: A much larger clonotype is one base distant, so this may be a read error. The rearrangement uses TRBV29-1 and TRBJ1-1; D gene ambiguous. The germline V and J ends were trimmed by 3 bases and 3 bases, with 14 bases remaining between them. The CDR3 length is 14 residues. Germline CDR1 is SQVTM and CDR2 is ANQGSEA. The CDR3 sequence: CSVDPGRLDTEAFF. CDR3 in DNA: TGCAGCGTTGACCCCGGGAGGTTGGACACTGAAGCTTTCTTT.

Points on this clonotype: A much larger clone lies one base from this, so it may be a read error. V usage is TRBV7-9 and J usage is TRBJ2-5; D is possibly TRBD2 (5 bases). Trimming pared 6 bases from V and 7 bases from J, leaving 21 bases between. The CDR3 spans 15 residues. CDR1 is SEHNR and CDR2 is FQNEAQ in the germline V gene (reference sequence). CDR3 region: CASRGLDAGRGTQYF. CDR3 bases: TGTGCCAGCAGGGGATTGGACGCGGGCCGGGGGACCCAGTACTTC.

This clonotype came up a few times. The chain has TRBV29-1 and TRBJ2-6; D not certain. Trimming shortened V by 4 bases and J by 0 bases, and 4 bases separated the two germline ends. Germline lookup yields CDR1 SQVTM and CDR2 ANQGSEA. This CDR3 comprises 13 residues. The CDR3 DNA follows: TGCAGCGTTGCTCCCTCTGGGGCCAACGTCCTGACTTTC. As protein: CSVAPSGANVLTF.

A note on this clonotype: A much larger clone sits a single nucleotide away, making a read error possible. The conserved closing phenylalanine or tryptophan is absent in this CDR3, likely reflecting a read error. V usage is TRBV15 and J usage is TRBJ2-7; D possibly matches TRBD1 or TRBD2 (6 bases each). Trimming removed 0 bases from V and 0 bases from J, with 12 bases in between. The CDR3 contains 16 residues. CDR1 and CDR2 (germline): LNHNV, YYDKDF (reference sequence). CDR3 loop: CATSRDRGTSSYEQYS. CDR3 sequence (DNA): TGTGCCACCAGCAGAGATCGGGGGACAAGCTCCTACGAGCAGTACTCC.

This clonotype has ten or more counts. The genes are TRBV18 and TRBJ1-1; D remains ambiguous. Trimming cost V 3 bases and J 0 bases, with 11 bases left between them. Germline V gene lookup returns CDR1 KGHSH and CDR2 LQKENI. This CDR3 contains 15 residues. CDR3 protein: CASSPPRVMNTEAFF. The CDR3 nucleotides are TGTGCCAGCTCACCCCCACGGGTGATGAACACTGAAGCTTTCTTT.

This clonotype was seen at least ten times. This chain connects TRBV3-1 to TRBJ1-2; D call uncertain. V dropped 3 bases and J dropped 7 bases, with 18 bases sitting between them. The CDR3 has 15 residues. The V gene's germline CDR1 is LGHDT and CDR2 YNNKEL (reference sequence). The CDR3 DNA is TGTGCCAGCAGCCAGGGAATCTCGGCTCGGGGTGGCTACACCTTC. Its translation is CASSQGISARGGYTF.

Many counts were recorded for this clonotype. The gene calls are TRBV20-1 and TRBJ2-5, with D possibly being TRBD1 (6 bases). This CDR3 is 13 amino acids long. The germline gives CDR1 DFQATT, CDR2 SNEGSKA (reference sequence). In DNA, the CDR3 is TGCTCACGACACCAAGGGGGACCAGAGACCCAGTACTTC. Protein: CSRHQGGPETQYF.

This clonotype was detected many times. The chain has TRBV18 and TRBJ2-3, with D possibly being TRBD1 (5 bases). The CDR3 totals 15 residues. V lost 6 bases and J 4 bases, leaving 17 bases between the germline ends. Germline V gives CDR1 KGHSH, CDR2 LQKENI. Written as DNA, the CDR3 is TGTGCCAGCTCCGAAGCACGAAGCAGGGCAGATACGCAGTATTTT. The encoded protein is CASSEARSRADTQYF. Using reference TRBV18 and TRBJ2-3 for the parts outside the CDR3, the full variable domain is NAGVMQNPRHLVRRRGQEARLRCSPMKGHSHVYWYRQLPEEGLKFMVYLQKENIIDESGMPKERFSAEFPKEGPSILRIQQVVRGDSAAYFCASSEARSRADTQYFGPGTRLTVL.

This clonotype has a handful of counts. The V gene is TRBV5-1, the J gene TRBJ1-5; D call uncertain. The CDR3 contains 13 residues. V shed 3 bases and J shed 5 bases, with 9 bases lying between them. The germline CDR1 and CDR2 sequences are SGHRS and YFSETQ. CDR3 nucleotide sequence: TGCGCCAGCAGCTCCACCTTCGATCAGCCCCAGCATTTT. This encodes CASSSTFDQPQHF.

The chain recombines TRBV12-3 or TRBV12-4 with TRBJ2-1; D call uncertain. This CDR3 has 15 residues. Trimming stripped 6 bases from V and 9 bases from J, with 21 bases between. DNA of the CDR3: TGTGCCAGCAGCAACAACTACCAACGGTCAAGTGAGCAGTTCTTC. The encoded protein is CASSNNYQRSSEQFF.

This clonotype was counted many times. The V gene is TRBV14, the J gene TRBJ2-5; possible D gene TRBD2, 6 bases. Trimming removed 3 bases at V and 7 bases at J, with 12 bases between. The CDR3 runs to 13 residues. In germline, CDR1 is SGHDN, CDR2 FVKESK. The CDR3 sequence is CASSHLEGVTQYF. CDR3 coding DNA: TGTGCCAGCAGCCATCTGGAGGGCGTGACCCAGTACTTC.

In its sample, this clonotype was seen a few times. The CDR3 protein is CASSTRTANTGELFF. CDR3 DNA sequence: TGTGCCAGTAGTACCCGGACAGCTAACACCGGGGAGCTGTTTTTT. The genes are TRBV19 and TRBJ2-2, with a possible D match to TRBD1 (6 bases). V gave up 4 bases and J gave up 2 bases, with 11 bases separating them. The CDR3 length is 15 residues. The germline V gene has CDR1 LNHDA and CDR2 SQIVND (reference sequence).

This clonotype came up a few times. The rearrangement uses TRBV5-1 and TRBJ2-3; D is unresolved. This CDR3 has 14 amino acids. V was clipped by 7 bases and J by 1 base, with 13 bases between them. Germline CDR1 is SGHRS and CDR2 is YFSETQ. CDR3 DNA sequence: TGCGCCAGCCAAAAGGAGCCCCGCACAGATACGCAGTATTTT. This encodes CASQKEPRTDTQYF.

This clonotype was found many times. CDR3 sequence (DNA): TGTGCCAGCAGCCTAAAAGGGGGCAGCTCCTATAATTCACCCCTCCACTTT. This sequence encodes CASSLKGGSSYNSPLHF. This chain joins TRBV2 and TRBJ1-6, with TRBD1 matching 7 bases. CDR1 is SNHLY and CDR2 is FYNNEI in the germline V gene. The CDR3 consists of 17 residues. J was trimmed by 0 bases and V by 6 bases; bases with no gene match: 8.

The DNA of the CDR3 is TGTGCCAGTAGCCAGGTTCGCAATCAGCCCCAGCATTTT. Residues: CASSQVRNQPQHF. This rearrangement joins TRBV19 to TRBJ1-5; D is ambiguous. There are 13 residues in the CDR3. In germline, CDR1 is LNHDA, CDR2 SQIVND (reference sequence). V lost 6 bases and J 2 bases, leaving 8 bases between the germline ends.

This clonotype was observed a few times. The chain couples TRBV7-2 to TRBJ2-1; TRBD2 matches 7 bases. The length of the CDR3 is 14 residues. Unmatched junction bases numbered 8, after V lost 3 bases and J lost 9 bases. Germline loops: CDR1 SGHTA, CDR2 FQGNSA. The CDR3 region is CASSLAGVSSEQFF. The CDR3 coding sequence is TGTGCCAGCAGCTTGGCGGGAGTATCAAGTGAGCAGTTCTTC.

This clonotype was observed at least ten times. The chain recombines TRBV2 with TRBJ2-3, with unresolved D. The germline V gene has CDR1 SNHLY and CDR2 FYNNEI. The V gene lost 1 base and the J gene lost 5 bases, with 4 bases spanning the gap. The length of the CDR3 is 12 residues. The CDR3 region is CASSEDGDTQYF. The CDR3 DNA follows: TGTGCCAGCAGTGAAGACGGAGATACGCAGTATTTT.

The chain is built from TRBV28 and TRBJ1-2, with TRBD1 matching 12 bases. J lost 3 bases, V lost 7 bases, and 12 bases had no gene match. This CDR3 spans 17 amino acids. The germline CDR1 and CDR2 sequences are MDHEN and SYDVKM. The chain's CDR3 is CASNGRDRGRNHYGYTF. The CDR3, as DNA: TGTGCCAGCAACGGTCGGGACAGGGGGCGAAATCACTATGGCTACACCTTC.

There are many counts of this clonotype. This chain joins TRBV5-1 and TRBJ1-2; D gene ambiguous. Trimming took off 0 bases at V and 6 bases at J, with 9 bases between the two ends. CDR3 length equals 13 residues. The germline gives CDR1 SGHRS, CDR2 YFSETQ. CDR3 DNA: TGCGCCAGCAGCTTGGCGGGCGCGGATGGCTACACCTTC. This gives the protein CASSLAGADGYTF.

This chain joins TRBV28 and TRBJ2-3; 7 bases align to TRBD1. The CDR3 is 12 amino acids. The germline gives CDR1 MDHEN, CDR2 SYDVKM. The J segment lost 3 bases and the V segment lost 10 bases, leaving 4 bases of the junction unmatched. CDR3 in amino acids: CATGTATDTQYF. CDR3 coding DNA: TGTGCCACCGGGACAGCAACAGATACGCAGTATTTT.

This clonotype has more than one count but fewer than ten. V and J are TRBV9 and TRBJ2-3, with D tentatively TRBD1 (5 bases). V was shortened by 2 bases and J by 4 bases, with 11 bases between the two germline ends. CDR3 length: 14 amino acids. Germline V lookup: CDR1 SGDLS, CDR2 YYNGEE. The CDR3 is CASSVGHGADTQYF. CDR3 nucleotides: TGTGCCAGCAGCGTCGGACACGGCGCAGATACGCAGTATTTT.